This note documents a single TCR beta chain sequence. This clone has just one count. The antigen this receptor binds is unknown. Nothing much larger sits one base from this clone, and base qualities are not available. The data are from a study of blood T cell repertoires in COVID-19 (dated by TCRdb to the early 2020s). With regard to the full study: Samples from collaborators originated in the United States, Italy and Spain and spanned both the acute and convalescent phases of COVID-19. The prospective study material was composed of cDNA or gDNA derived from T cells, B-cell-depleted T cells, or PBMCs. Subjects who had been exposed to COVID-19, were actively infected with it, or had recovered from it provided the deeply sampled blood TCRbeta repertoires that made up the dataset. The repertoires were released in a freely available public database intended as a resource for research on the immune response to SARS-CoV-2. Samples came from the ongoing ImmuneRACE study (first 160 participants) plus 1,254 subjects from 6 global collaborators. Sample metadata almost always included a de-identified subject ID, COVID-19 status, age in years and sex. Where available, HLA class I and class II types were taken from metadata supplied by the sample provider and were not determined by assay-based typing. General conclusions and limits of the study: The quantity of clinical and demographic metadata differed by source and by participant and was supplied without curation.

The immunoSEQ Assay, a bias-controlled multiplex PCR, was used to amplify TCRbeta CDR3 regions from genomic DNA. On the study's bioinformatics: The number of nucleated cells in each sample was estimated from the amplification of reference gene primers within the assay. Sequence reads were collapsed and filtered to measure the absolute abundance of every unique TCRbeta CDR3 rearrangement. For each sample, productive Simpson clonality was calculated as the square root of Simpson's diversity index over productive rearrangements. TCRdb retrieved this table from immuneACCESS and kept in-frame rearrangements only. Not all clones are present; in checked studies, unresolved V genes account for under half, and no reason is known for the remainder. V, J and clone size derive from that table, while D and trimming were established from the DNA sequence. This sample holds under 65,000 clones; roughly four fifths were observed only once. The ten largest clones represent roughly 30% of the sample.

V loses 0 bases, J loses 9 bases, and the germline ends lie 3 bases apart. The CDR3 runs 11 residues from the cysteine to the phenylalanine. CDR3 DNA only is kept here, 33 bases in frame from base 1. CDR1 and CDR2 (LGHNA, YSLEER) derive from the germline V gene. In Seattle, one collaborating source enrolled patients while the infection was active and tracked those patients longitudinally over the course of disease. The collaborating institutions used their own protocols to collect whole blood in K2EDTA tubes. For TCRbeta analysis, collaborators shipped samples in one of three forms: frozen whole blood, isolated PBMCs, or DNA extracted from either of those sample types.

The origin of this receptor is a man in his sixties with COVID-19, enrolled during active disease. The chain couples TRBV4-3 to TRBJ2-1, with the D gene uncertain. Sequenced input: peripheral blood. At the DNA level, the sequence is TGCGCCAGCAGCCAAGATCGTGAGCAGTTCTTC. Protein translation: CASSQDREQFF.